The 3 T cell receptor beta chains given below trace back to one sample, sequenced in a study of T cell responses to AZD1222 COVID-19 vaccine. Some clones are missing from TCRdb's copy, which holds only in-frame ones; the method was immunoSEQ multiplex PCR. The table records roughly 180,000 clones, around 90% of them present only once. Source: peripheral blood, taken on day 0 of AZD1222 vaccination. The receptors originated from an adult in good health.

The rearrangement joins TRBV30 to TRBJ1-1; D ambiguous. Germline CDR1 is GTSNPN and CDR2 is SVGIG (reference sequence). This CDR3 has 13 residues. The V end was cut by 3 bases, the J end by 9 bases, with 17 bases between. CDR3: CAWRAQVKSQAFF. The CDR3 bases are TGTGCCTGGAGAGCGCAGGTTAAGAGCCAAGCTTTCTTT.

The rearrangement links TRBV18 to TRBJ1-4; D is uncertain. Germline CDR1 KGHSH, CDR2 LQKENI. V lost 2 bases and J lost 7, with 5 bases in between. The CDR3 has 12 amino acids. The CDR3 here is CASSPSSEKLFF. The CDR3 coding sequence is TGTGCCAGCTCACCAAGTAGTGAAAAACTGTTTTTT.

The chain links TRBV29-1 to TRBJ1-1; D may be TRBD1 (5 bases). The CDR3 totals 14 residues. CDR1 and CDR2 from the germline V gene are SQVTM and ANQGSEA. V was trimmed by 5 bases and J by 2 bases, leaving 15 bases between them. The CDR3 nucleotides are TGCAGCGTTCTATCCCCGCGGGGCAACACTGAAGCTTTCTTT. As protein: CSVLSPRGNTEAFF. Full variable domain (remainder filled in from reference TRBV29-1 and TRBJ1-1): SAVISQKPSRDICQRGTSLTIQCQVDSQVTMMFWYRQQPGQSLTLIATANQGSEATYESGFVIDKFPISRPNLTFSTLTVSNMSPEDSSIYLCSVLSPRGNTEAFFGQGTRLTVV.